The 2 T cell receptor beta chains given below trace back to one sample, sequenced in a study of CD8 T cells in Susac syndrome. RNA totalling roughly 0.45 to 1 ug underwent reverse transcription with random hexamers. TCRdb fed the immunoSEQ multiplex PCR reads into MiXCR, producing one record per CDR3 protein. The table includes 95,000 to 150,000 distinct CDR3 sequences, 90% to 95% detected once. The sample comprised CD8+ T cells from PBMCs. The source is a human donor with Susac syndrome.

The V call is TRBV11-2, the J call TRBJ1-1; maybe TRBD1 (5 bases). V shed 3 bases and J shed 6 bases, with 11 bases lying between them. The length of the CDR3 is 13 residues. CDR1 SGHAT and CDR2 FQNNGV come from the germline V gene. The CDR3 protein is CASSLSGLPEAFF. The CDR3 nucleotides are TGTGCCAGCAGCTTGTCAGGGTTACCTGAAGCTTTCTTT.

V is TRBV5-6 and J is TRBJ1-2; no clear D. From germline, CDR1 is SGHDT and CDR2 YYEEEE. The CDR3 has 13 amino acids. The V end was cut by 4 bases, the J end by 3 bases, with 10 bases between. CDR3 residues: CASSPAGYYGYTF. The CDR3 nucleotides are TGTGCCAGCAGCCCCGCCGGGTACTATGGCTACACCTTC.